In this sample, the clone carrying this T cell receptor (beta chain) turned up a few times. This record belongs to a study of blood T cell repertoires in COVID-19. In the study overall: The United States, Italy and Spain supplied acute and convalescent COVID-19 samples.

Under the authors' procedure: By means of reference gene primer amplification, nucleated cell counts were estimated. Measured with immunoSEQ multiplex PCR; TCRdb has only the in-frame clones, and not every one. Clone size and V and J calls were adopted from that table, with D and trimming inferred from the DNA. The sample holds approximately 190,000 clones, roughly four fifths seen once. This CDR3 region has 14 residues. Germline-derived CDR1 and CDR2 are MNHEY and SMNVEV (reference sequence). V dropped 0 bases and J dropped 0 bases, with 5 bases sitting between them. The receptor's source is a woman aged 40 to 50 with acute or convalescent COVID-19. The sample comprised peripheral blood. The genes are TRBV27 and TRBJ2-5; unclear D gene. The CDR3 bases are TGTGCCAGCAGTTTATCCTCGTACCAAGAGACCCAGTACTTC. Its translation: CASSLSSYQETQYF.